This TCR beta chain appears in the sequencing data of a study of T cell responses to AZD1222 COVID-19 vaccine. Study overall: Second-dose intervals of approximately 4 or approximately 12 weeks were pooled. General study results and limits: Baseline seropositives among AZD1222 recipients totaled only 5 to 7. Most donors were white British, females outnumbered males, and clonal diversity was possibly underestimated. Sampling captured repertoires only after the peak T cell response.

The table came from immunoSEQ multiplex PCR; TCRdb's copy has only in-frame clones and leaves some out. The data show about 180,000 clones, 70% to 90% seen once. There are 13 residues in the CDR3. Deletions cut 3 bases from V and 2 bases from J, with 6 bases between. The germline V gene has CDR1 SGHTA and CDR2 FQGTGA. On this clone itself: Its antigen is as yet unknown.

Specimen: peripheral blood, collected on day 0 of AZD1222 vaccination. The J gene is TRBJ2-3, the V gene TRBV7-3; no clear D. This TCR came from an adult in good health. The CDR3 DNA sequence: TGTGCCAGCAGCTTCACTAACACAGATACGCAGTATTTT. It codes for CASSFTNTDTQYF.